This TCR beta chain was identified during a study of cytomegalovirus exposure and HLA in healthy donors. Germline values: CDR1 SGHTA, CDR2 FQGNSA. V was pared by 5 bases and J by 2 bases, with 7 bases of the junction left unmatched. This CDR3 spans 17 amino acids. A multiplex PCR was run with 60 Vbeta primers and 13 Jbeta primers. Clones were read by immunoSEQ multiplex PCR, and TCRdb kept only the in-frame ones, dropping some. The data hold about 160,000 clones, with about 77% observed a single time. Sequences were obtained from PBMCs. This receptor was identified in a man between 18 and 29 years old in good health and CMV-seropositive. J is TRBJ2-3 and V is TRBV7-2, with TRBD2 matching 13 bases. The CDR3 loop reads CASSKGLAGALTDTQYF. The CDR3 bases are TGTGCCAGCAGCAAAGGACTAGCGGGAGCCCTCACAGATACGCAGTATTTT.